This entry describes one T cell receptor beta chain. CDR1 is SGDLS, CDR2 YYNGEE, per germline. Unmatched junction bases numbered 16, after V lost 3 bases and J lost 6 bases. The CDR3 extends over 17 amino acids. The record originates from a study of control samples from healthy donors and cancer patients. This table comes from immunoSEQ multiplex PCR, and its TCRdb copy is limited to in-frame clones, with some not included. The sample gives 150,000 or so clones, 85% to 95% of which show up once; around 6.2% is in the top ten. V gene TRBV9 combines with J gene TRBJ1-1; 8 positions agree with TRBD1. Sequenced: blood. The TCR sequence derives from a man aged 35-49 years in good health. CDR3: CASSATTGALGGAEAFF. The CDR3 DNA follows: TGTGCCAGCAGCGCCACGACAGGGGCCCTGGGGGGTGCTGAAGCTTTCTTT.